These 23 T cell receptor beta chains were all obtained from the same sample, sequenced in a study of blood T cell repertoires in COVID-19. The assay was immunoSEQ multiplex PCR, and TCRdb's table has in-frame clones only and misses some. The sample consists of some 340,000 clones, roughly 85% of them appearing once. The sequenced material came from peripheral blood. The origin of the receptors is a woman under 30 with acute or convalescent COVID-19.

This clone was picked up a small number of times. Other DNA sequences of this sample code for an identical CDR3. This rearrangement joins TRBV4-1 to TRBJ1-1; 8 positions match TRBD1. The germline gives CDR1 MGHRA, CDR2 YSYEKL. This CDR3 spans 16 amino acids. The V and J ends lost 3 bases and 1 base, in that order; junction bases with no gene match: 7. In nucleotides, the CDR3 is TGCGCCAGCAGCCACCCCGGACAGGGCGGGAACACTGAAGCTTTCTTT. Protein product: CASSHPGQGGNTEAFF.

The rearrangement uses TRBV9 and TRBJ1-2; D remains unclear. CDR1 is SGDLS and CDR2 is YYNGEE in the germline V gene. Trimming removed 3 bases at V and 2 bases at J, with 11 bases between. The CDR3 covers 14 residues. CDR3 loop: CASSAGVGNYGYTF. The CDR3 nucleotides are TGTGCCAGCAGCGCCGGGGTCGGAAACTATGGCTACACCTTC. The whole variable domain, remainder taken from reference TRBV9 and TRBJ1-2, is DSGVTQTPKHLITATGQRVTLRCSPRSGDLSVYWYQQSLDQGLQFLIQYYNGEERAKGNILERFSAQQFPDLHSELNLSSLELGDSALYFCASSAGVGNYGYTFGSGTRLTVV.

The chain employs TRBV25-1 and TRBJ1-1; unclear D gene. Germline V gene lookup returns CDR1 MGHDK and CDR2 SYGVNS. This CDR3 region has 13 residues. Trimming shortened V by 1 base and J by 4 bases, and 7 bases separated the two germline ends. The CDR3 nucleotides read TGTGCCAGCAGTGAATTGGAGTTCACTGAAGCTTTCTTT. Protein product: CASSELEFTEAFF.

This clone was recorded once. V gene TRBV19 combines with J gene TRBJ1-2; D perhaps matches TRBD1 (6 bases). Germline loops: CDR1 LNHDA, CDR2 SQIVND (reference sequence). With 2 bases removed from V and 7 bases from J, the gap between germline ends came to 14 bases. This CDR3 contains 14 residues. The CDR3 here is CASSINRESTGYTF. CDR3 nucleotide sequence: TGTGCCAGTAGTATAAACAGGGAGTCGACTGGCTACACCTTC. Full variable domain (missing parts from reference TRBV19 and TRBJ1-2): DGGITQSPKYLFRKEGQNVTLSCEQNLNHDAMYWYRQDPGQGLRLIYYSQIVNDFQKGDIAEGYSVSREKKESFPLTVTSAQKNPTAFYLCASSINRESTGYTFGSGTRLTVV.

The CDR3 here is CASSLAGGVYEQYF. In nucleotides, the CDR3 is TGTGCCAGCAGCTTGGCCGGGGGGGTCTACGAGCAGTACTTC. The chain is built from TRBV7-2 and TRBJ2-7; 8 nucleotides match TRBD2. J lost 3 bases, V lost 3 bases, and 4 bases had no gene match. The CDR3 runs to 14 residues. Germline loops: CDR1 SGHTA, CDR2 FQGNSA.

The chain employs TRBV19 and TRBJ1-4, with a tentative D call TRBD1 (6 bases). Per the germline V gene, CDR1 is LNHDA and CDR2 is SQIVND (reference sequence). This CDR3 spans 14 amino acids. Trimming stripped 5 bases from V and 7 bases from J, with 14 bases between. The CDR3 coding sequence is TGTGCCAGTAGTGACGGGACACGAGGTGAAAAACTGTTTTTT. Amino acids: CASSDGTRGEKLFF.

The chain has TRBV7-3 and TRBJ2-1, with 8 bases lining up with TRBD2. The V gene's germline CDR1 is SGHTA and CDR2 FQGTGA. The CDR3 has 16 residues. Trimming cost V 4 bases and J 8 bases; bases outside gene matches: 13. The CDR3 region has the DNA TGTGCCAGCAGCTCCCAAACCGGGAGGGCCGGCGATGAGCAGTTCTTC. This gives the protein CASSSQTGRAGDEQFF. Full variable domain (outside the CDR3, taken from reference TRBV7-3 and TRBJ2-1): GAGVSQTPSNKVTEKGKYVELRCDPISGHTALYWYRQSLGQGPEFLIYFQGTGAADDSGLPNDRFFAVRPEGSVSTLKIQRTERGDSAVYLCASSSQTGRAGDEQFFGPGTRLTVL.

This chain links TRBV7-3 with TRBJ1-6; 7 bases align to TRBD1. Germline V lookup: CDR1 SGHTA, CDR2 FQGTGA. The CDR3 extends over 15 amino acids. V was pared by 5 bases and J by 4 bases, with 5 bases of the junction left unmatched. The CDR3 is CASSLWGQYNSPLHF. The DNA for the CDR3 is TGTGCCAGCAGCCTATGGGGACAGTATAATTCACCCCTCCACTTT.

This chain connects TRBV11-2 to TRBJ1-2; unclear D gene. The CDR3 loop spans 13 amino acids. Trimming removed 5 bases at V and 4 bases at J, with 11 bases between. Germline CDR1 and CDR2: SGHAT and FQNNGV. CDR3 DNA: TGTGCCAGCAGCGGGGAGACCCTCTATGGCTACACCTTC. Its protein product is CASSGETLYGYTF. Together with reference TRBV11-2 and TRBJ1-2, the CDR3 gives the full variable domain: EAGVAQSPRYKIIEKRQSVAFWCNPISGHATLYWYQQILGQGPKLLIQFQNNGVVDDSQLPKDRFSAERLKGVDSTLKIQPAKLEDSAVYLCASSGETLYGYTFGSGTRLTVV.

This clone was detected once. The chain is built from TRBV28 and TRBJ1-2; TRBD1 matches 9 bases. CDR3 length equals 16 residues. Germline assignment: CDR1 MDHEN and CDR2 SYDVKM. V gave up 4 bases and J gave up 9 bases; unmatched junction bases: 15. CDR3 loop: CASSSGFSQGARSYTF. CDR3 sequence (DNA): TGTGCCAGCAGTTCGGGTTTCTCACAGGGGGCCCGCAGCTACACCTTC.

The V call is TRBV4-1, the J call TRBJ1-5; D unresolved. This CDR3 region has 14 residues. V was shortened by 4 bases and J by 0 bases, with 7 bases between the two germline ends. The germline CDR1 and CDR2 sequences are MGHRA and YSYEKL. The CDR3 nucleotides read TGCGCCAGCAGCCTGGGCCCTAGCAATCAGCCCCAGCATTTT. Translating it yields CASSLGPSNQPQHF.

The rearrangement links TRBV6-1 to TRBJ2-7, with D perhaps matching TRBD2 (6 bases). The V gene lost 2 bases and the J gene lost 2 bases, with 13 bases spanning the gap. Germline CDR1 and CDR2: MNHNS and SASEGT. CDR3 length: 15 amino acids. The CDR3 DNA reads TGTGCCAGCAGTGAATTCAGCGGGCGAACCTACGAGCAGTACTTC. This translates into CASSEFSGRTYEQYF.

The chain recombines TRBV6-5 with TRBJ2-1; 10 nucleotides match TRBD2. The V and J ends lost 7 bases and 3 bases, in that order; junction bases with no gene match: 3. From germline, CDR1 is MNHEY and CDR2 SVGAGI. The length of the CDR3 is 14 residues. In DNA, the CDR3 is TGTGCCAGCACTACTAGCGGGAACTACAATGAGCAGTTCTTC. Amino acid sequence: CASTTSGNYNEQFF.

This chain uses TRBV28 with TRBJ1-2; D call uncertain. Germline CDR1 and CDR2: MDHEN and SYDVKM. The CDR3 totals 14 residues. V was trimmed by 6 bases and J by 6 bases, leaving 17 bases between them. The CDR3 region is CASSSGLERDGYTF. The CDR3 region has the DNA TGTGCCAGCAGCTCGGGCCTCGAGCGGGATGGCTACACCTTC.

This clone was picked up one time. For the CDR3, the DNA is TGTGCCATCAGTGCCTACAGGGCACGAAGTCAATTGGACACTGAAGCTTTCTTT. It is translated as CAISAYRARSQLDTEAFF. The J gene is TRBJ1-1, the V gene TRBV10-3; D might be TRBD1 (6 bases). The CDR3 has 18 residues. Trimming took off 4 bases at V and 3 bases at J, with 24 bases between the two ends. The germline V gene encodes CDR1 ENHRY and CDR2 SYGVKD.

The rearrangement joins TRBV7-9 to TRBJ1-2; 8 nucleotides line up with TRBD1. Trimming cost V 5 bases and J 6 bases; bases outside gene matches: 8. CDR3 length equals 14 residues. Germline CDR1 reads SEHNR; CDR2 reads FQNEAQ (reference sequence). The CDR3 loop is CASSAGQGEDGYTF. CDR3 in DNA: TGTGCCAGCAGCGCCGGACAGGGCGAGGATGGCTACACCTTC.

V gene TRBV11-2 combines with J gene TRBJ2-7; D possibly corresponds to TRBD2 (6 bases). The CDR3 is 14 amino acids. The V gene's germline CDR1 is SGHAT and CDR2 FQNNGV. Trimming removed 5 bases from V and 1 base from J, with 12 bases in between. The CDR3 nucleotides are TGTGCCAGCAGCCCCCAACTAGCTTCCTACGAGCAGTACTTC. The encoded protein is CASSPQLASYEQYF.

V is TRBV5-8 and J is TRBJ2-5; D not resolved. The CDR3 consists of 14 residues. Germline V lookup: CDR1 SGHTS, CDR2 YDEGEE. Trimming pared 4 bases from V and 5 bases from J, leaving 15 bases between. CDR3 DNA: TGTGCCAGCAGCACCCTGGGCCTTGGGGAGACCCAGTACTTC. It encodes CASSTLGLGETQYF.

CDR3 coding DNA: TGTGCCAGCAGGGAGGGGACAGGCTCTGGAAACACCATATATTTT. Translated: CASREGTGSGNTIYF. The chain links TRBV2 to TRBJ1-3; 8 positions agree with TRBD1. This CDR3 is built from 15 residues. The germline V gene has CDR1 SNHLY and CDR2 FYNNEI. V dropped 6 bases and J dropped 0; count of bases not matched to a gene: 4.

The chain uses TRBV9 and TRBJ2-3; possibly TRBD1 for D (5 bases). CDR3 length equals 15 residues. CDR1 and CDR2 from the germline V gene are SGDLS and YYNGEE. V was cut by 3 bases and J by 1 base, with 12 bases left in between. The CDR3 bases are TGTGCCAGCAGCGCAGTAAAACAGGGCACAGATACGCAGTATTTT. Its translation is CASSAVKQGTDTQYF.

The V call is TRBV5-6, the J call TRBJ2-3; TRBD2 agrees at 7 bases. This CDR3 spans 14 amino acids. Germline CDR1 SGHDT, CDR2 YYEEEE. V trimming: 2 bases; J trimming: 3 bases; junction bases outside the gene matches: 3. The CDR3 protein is CASSFGGGTDTQYF. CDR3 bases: TGTGCCAGCAGCTTTGGCGGGGGTACAGATACGCAGTATTTT.

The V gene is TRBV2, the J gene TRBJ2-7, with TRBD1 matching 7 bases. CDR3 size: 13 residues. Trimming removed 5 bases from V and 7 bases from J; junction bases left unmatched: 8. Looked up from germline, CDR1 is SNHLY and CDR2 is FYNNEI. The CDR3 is CASSPGQPWEQYF. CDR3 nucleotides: TGTGCCAGCAGTCCGGGACAGCCCTGGGAGCAGTACTTC. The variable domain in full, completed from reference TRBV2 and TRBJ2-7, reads EPEVTQTPSHQVTQMGQEVILRCVPISNHLYFYWYRQILGQKVEFLVSFYNNEISEKSEIFDDQFSVERPDGSNFTLKIRSTKLEDSAMYFCASSPGQPWEQYFGPGTRLTVT.

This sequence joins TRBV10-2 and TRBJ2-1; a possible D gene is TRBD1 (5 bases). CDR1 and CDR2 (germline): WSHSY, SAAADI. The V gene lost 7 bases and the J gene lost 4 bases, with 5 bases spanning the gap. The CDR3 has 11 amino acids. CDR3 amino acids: CASKGYNEQFF. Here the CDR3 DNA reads TGCGCCAGCAAGGGGTACAATGAGCAGTTCTTC.